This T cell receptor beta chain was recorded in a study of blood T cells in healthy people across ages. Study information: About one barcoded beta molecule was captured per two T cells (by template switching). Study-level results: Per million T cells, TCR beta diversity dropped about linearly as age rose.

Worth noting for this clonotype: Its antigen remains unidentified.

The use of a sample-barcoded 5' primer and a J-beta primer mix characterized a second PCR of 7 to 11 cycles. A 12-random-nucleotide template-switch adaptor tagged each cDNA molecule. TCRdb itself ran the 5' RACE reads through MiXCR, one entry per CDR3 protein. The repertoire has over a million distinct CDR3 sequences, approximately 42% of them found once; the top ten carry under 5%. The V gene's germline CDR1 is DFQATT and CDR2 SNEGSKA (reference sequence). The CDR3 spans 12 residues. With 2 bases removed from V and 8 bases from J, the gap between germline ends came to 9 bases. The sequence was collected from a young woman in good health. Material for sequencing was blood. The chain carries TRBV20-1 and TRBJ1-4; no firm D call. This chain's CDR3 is CSARLGREKLFF. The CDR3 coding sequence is TGCAGTGCTAGACTAGGGCGAGAAAAACTGTTTTTT.